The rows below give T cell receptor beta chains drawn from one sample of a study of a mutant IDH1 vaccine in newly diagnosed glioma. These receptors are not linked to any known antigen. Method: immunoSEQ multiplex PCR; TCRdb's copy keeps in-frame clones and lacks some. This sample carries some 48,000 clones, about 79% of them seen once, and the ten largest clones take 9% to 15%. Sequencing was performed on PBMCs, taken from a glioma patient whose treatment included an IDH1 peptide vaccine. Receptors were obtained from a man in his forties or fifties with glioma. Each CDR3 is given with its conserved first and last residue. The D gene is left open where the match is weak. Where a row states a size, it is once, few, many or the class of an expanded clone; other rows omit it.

CDR3 protein: CASSQDALGSGNTIYF; CDR3 DNA: TGTGCCAGCAGCCAAGATGCTCTAGGGTCTGGAAACACCATATATTTT; J gene: TRBJ1-3; CDR3 length: 16; V gene: TRBV4-2; clone size: .; D gene: .
CDR3 protein: CAWSWGEKLFF; CDR3 DNA: TGTGCCTGGAGTTGGGGTGAAAAACTGTTTTTT; J gene: TRBJ1-4; CDR3 length: 11; V gene: TRBV30; clone size: few; D gene: .
CDR3 protein: CASSLVAVRGYGYTF; CDR3 DNA: TGTGCCAGCAGCTTGGTGGCAGTTCGAGGCTATGGCTACACCTTC; J gene: TRBJ1-2; CDR3 length: 15; V gene: TRBV5-1; clone size: .; D gene: .
CDR3 protein: CASSDRVVGTGELFF; CDR3 DNA: TGTGCCAGCAGTGATCGGGTAGTCGGAACCGGGGAGCTGTTTTTT; J gene: TRBJ2-2; CDR3 length: 15; V gene: TRBV25-1; clone size: .; D gene: .
CDR3 protein: CASSQVSSGSREQYF; CDR3 DNA: TGTGCCAGCAGCCAAGTGAGTAGCGGGAGTCGCGAGCAGTACTTC; J gene: TRBJ2-7; CDR3 length: 15; V gene: TRBV14; clone size: .; D gene: TRBD2
CDR3 protein: CASSYPGVNTEAFF; CDR3 DNA: TGTGCCAGCAGCTACCCGGGAGTGAACACTGAAGCTTTCTTT; J gene: TRBJ1-1; CDR3 length: 14; V gene: TRBV6-1; clone size: .; D gene: .
CDR3 protein: CASSLTGGGLVNTEAFF; CDR3 DNA: TGTGCCAGTAGCCTTACAGGGGGAGGATTAGTGAACACTGAAGCTTTCTTT; J gene: TRBJ1-1; CDR3 length: 17; V gene: TRBV19; clone size: .; D gene: TRBD1
CDR3 protein: CASSPYQETQYF; CDR3 DNA: TGTGCCAGCTCACCGTACCAAGAGACCCAGTACTTC; J gene: TRBJ2-5; CDR3 length: 12; V gene: TRBV18; clone size: .; D gene: .
CDR3 protein: CASSAPLAGGPNEQFF; CDR3 DNA: TGTGCCAGCAGTGCCCCTCTAGCGGGAGGGCCCAATGAGCAGTTCTTC; J gene: TRBJ2-1; CDR3 length: 16; V gene: TRBV27; clone size: .; D gene: TRBD2
CDR3 protein: CASSLLGNMNTEAFF; CDR3 DNA: TGTGCCAGCAGTTTATTAGGAAACATGAACACTGAAGCTTTCTTT; J gene: TRBJ1-1; CDR3 length: 15; V gene: TRBV27; clone size: few; D gene: .
CDR3 protein: CASSSLADYGYTF; CDR3 DNA: TGTGCCAGCAGTTCCCTAGCAGACTATGGCTACACCTTC; J gene: TRBJ1-2; CDR3 length: 13; V gene: TRBV28; clone size: .; D gene: .
CDR3 protein: CASSRPVVPGDSDIQYF; CDR3 DNA: TGTGCCAGCAGCCGCCCAGTAGTGCCAGGGGATTCGGACATTCAGTACTTC; J gene: TRBJ2-4; CDR3 length: 17; V gene: TRBV14; clone size: once; D gene: .
CDR3 protein: CASSAGLATNEQFF; CDR3 DNA: TGTGCCAGCAGTGCCGGACTAGCTACCAATGAGCAGTTCTTC; J gene: TRBJ2-1; CDR3 length: 14; V gene: TRBV6-1; clone size: .; D gene: TRBD2
CDR3 protein: CASSFGGTYNEQFF; CDR3 DNA: TGTGCCAGCAGTTTTGGGGGAACCTACAATGAGCAGTTCTTC; J gene: TRBJ2-1; CDR3 length: 14; V gene: TRBV27; clone size: once; D gene: .
CDR3 protein: CASSRPPGDEQFF; CDR3 DNA: TGTGCCAGTAGTCGACCCCCCGGGGATGAGCAGTTCTTC; J gene: TRBJ2-1; CDR3 length: 13; V gene: TRBV19; clone size: .; D gene: .
CDR3 protein: CATEYADTQYF; CDR3 DNA: TGCGCCACCGAGTACGCCGATACGCAGTATTTT; J gene: TRBJ2-3; CDR3 length: 11; V gene: TRBV10-2; clone size: .; D gene: .
CDR3 protein: CASSPEGQAYGYTF; CDR3 DNA: TGTGCCAGCAGCCCGGAGGGACAGGCCTATGGCTACACCTTC; J gene: TRBJ1-2; CDR3 length: 14; V gene: TRBV5-4; clone size: .; D gene: TRBD1
CDR3 protein: CASSPDSNTGELFF; CDR3 DNA: TGCGCCAGCAGCCCGGACAGCAACACCGGGGAGCTGTTTTTT; J gene: TRBJ2-2; CDR3 length: 14; V gene: TRBV5-1; clone size: once; D gene: .
CDR3 protein: CASKDLGGSHNEQFF; CDR3 DNA: TGTGCCAGCAAAGATTTAGGCGGGAGCCACAATGAGCAGTTCTTC; J gene: TRBJ2-1; CDR3 length: 15; V gene: TRBV6-6; clone size: .; D gene: TRBD2
CDR3 protein: CASSGSIAKNIQYF; CDR3 DNA: TGTGCCAGCAGCGGGAGCATAGCCAAAAACATTCAGTACTTC; J gene: TRBJ2-4; CDR3 length: 14; V gene: TRBV7-2; clone size: .; D gene: .
CDR3 protein: CSVTLGTGRYEQYF; CDR3 DNA: TGCAGCGTCACCCTGGGGACAGGTCGCTACGAGCAGTACTTC; J gene: TRBJ2-7; CDR3 length: 14; V gene: TRBV29-1; clone size: once; D gene: TRBD1
CDR3 protein: CASSWGQGGGYGYTF; CDR3 DNA: TGTGCCAGCAGCTGGGGACAGGGAGGGGGTTATGGCTACACCTTC; J gene: TRBJ1-2; CDR3 length: 15; V gene: TRBV7-8; clone size: once; D gene: TRBD1
CDR3 protein: CASSLYRDFSGGQFF; CDR3 DNA: TGCGCCAGCAGTCTCTATAGGGACTTTTCAGGGGGGCAGTTCTTC; J gene: TRBJ2-1; CDR3 length: 15; V gene: TRBV10-2; clone size: .; D gene: .
CDR3 protein: CASSYGTGIWTQYF; CDR3 DNA: TGTGCCAGCAGCTACGGGACTGGTATTTGGACCCAGTACTTC; J gene: TRBJ2-5; CDR3 length: 14; V gene: TRBV7-2; clone size: .; D gene: .
CDR3 protein: CAISVGTANTEAFF; CDR3 DNA: TGTGCCATCAGTGTCGGGACCGCGAACACTGAAGCTTTCTTT; J gene: TRBJ1-1; CDR3 length: 14; V gene: TRBV10-3; clone size: .; D gene: .
CDR3 protein: CASSFNGNTEAFF; CDR3 DNA: TGCGCCAGCAGCTTTAACGGGAACACTGAAGCTTTCTTT; J gene: TRBJ1-1; CDR3 length: 13; V gene: TRBV5-1; clone size: few; D gene: .
CDR3 protein: CASSYSWRAQETQYF; CDR3 DNA: TGTGCCAGCAGTTACTCTTGGCGGGCCCAAGAGACCCAGTACTTC; J gene: TRBJ2-5; CDR3 length: 15; V gene: TRBV6-5; clone size: .; D gene: .
CDR3 protein: CASSFSRGANTEAFF; CDR3 DNA: TGTGCCAGCAGTTTTTCACGGGGAGCGAACACTGAAGCTTTCTTT; J gene: TRBJ1-1; CDR3 length: 15; V gene: TRBV27; clone size: few; D gene: .
CDR3 protein: CASSKEGGNTEAFF; CDR3 DNA: TGTGCCAGCAGCAAGGAAGGCGGGAACACTGAAGCTTTCTTT; J gene: TRBJ1-1; CDR3 length: 14; V gene: TRBV21-1; clone size: few; D gene: .
CDR3 protein: CASSLAAVNYYEQYF; CDR3 DNA: TGCGCCAGCAGCTTGGCCGCAGTCAACTACTACGAGCAGTACTTC; J gene: TRBJ2-7; CDR3 length: 15; V gene: TRBV5-1; clone size: .; D gene: .
CDR3 protein: CASSPPGANLVVYGYTF; CDR3 DNA: TGTGCCAGCAGTCCCCCGGGAGCCAACCTAGTCGTCTATGGCTACACCTTC; J gene: TRBJ1-2; CDR3 length: 17; V gene: TRBV28; clone size: few; D gene: .
CDR3 protein: CASSLVVGLNNEQFF; CDR3 DNA: TGTGCCAGCAGCTTGGTGGTGGGTCTAAACAATGAGCAGTTCTTC; J gene: TRBJ2-1; CDR3 length: 15; V gene: TRBV5-6; clone size: .; D gene: .
CDR3 protein: CASSDSGTSAYNEQFF; CDR3 DNA: TGTGCCAGCAGTGACTCCGGGACTAGCGCCTACAATGAGCAGTTCTTC; J gene: TRBJ2-1; CDR3 length: 16; V gene: TRBV25-1; clone size: .; D gene: TRBD2
CDR3 protein: CASSGQSRGLEGYTF; CDR3 DNA: TGTGCCAGCAGCGGACAATCGAGAGGTTTGGAGGGCTACACCTTC; J gene: TRBJ1-2; CDR3 length: 15; V gene: TRBV7-9; clone size: few; D gene: .
CDR3 protein: CASRVKGRAEAFF; CDR3 DNA: TGTGCCAGCAGGGTAAAGGGGAGAGCTGAAGCTTTCTTT; J gene: TRBJ1-1; CDR3 length: 13; V gene: TRBV28; clone size: once; D gene: .
CDR3 protein: CAWVRTASFTGAFF; CDR3 DNA: TGTGCCTGGGTCAGGACGGCTAGTTTCACTGGAGCTTTCTTT; J gene: TRBJ1-1; CDR3 length: 14; V gene: TRBV30; clone size: .; D gene: .
CDR3 protein: CASSQDGPRGTDTQYF; CDR3 DNA: TGCGCCAGCAGCCAAGATGGCCCTAGGGGCACAGATACGCAGTATTTT; J gene: TRBJ2-3; CDR3 length: 16; V gene: TRBV4-1; clone size: .; D gene: .
CDR3 protein: CASSLGGQGTDYGYTF; CDR3 DNA: TGTGCCAGCAGCCTTGGGGGACAGGGAACGGACTATGGCTACACCTTC; J gene: TRBJ1-2; CDR3 length: 16; V gene: TRBV7-2; clone size: .; D gene: TRBD1
CDR3 protein: CASSESWSTDTQYF; CDR3 DNA: TGTGCCAGCAGTGAAAGTTGGAGCACAGATACGCAGTATTTT; J gene: TRBJ2-3; CDR3 length: 14; V gene: TRBV2; clone size: few; D gene: .
CDR3 protein: CAISESQGSGSNEQFF; CDR3 DNA: TGTGCCATCAGTGAGTCCCAGGGTAGCGGGAGTAATGAGCAGTTCTTC; J gene: TRBJ2-1; CDR3 length: 16; V gene: TRBV10-3; clone size: few; D gene: TRBD2
CDR3 protein: CASSYSKGSNQPQHF; CDR3 DNA: TGTGCCAGCAGTTACTCGAAGGGGAGCAATCAGCCCCAGCATTTT; J gene: TRBJ1-5; CDR3 length: 15; V gene: TRBV6-4; clone size: .; D gene: .
CDR3 protein: CASSSLPSGSGGELFF; CDR3 DNA: TGTGCCAGCAGCTCTCTTCCCAGCGGGAGCGGCGGGGAGCTGTTTTTT; J gene: TRBJ2-2; CDR3 length: 16; V gene: TRBV7-2; clone size: .; D gene: TRBD2
CDR3 protein: CATSRVKTSGTDYYTF; CDR3 DNA: TGTGCCACCAGCAGAGTGAAGACTTCCGGGACGGATTACTACACCTTC; J gene: TRBJ1-2; CDR3 length: 16; V gene: TRBV15; clone size: .; D gene: .
CDR3 protein: CASSLARGTMGGYTF; CDR3 DNA: TGTGCCAGCAGCTTGGCTCGGGGTACTATGGGTGGCTACACCTTC; J gene: TRBJ1-2; CDR3 length: 15; V gene: TRBV5-4; clone size: .; D gene: .
CDR3 protein: CASSHPGQAYEQYF; CDR3 DNA: TGCGCCAGCAGCCATCCGGGACAGGCCTACGAGCAGTACTTC; J gene: TRBJ2-7; CDR3 length: 14; V gene: TRBV4-1; clone size: .; D gene: TRBD1
CDR3 protein: CASSQGYTEAFF; CDR3 DNA: TGTGCCAGTAGTCAGGGGTACACTGAAGCTTTCTTT; J gene: TRBJ1-1; CDR3 length: 12; V gene: TRBV19; clone size: .; D gene: .
CDR3 protein: CASSLAGGGATDTQYF; CDR3 DNA: TGTGCCAGCAGCTTAGCAGGCGGAGGGGCTACAGATACGCAGTATTTT; J gene: TRBJ2-3; CDR3 length: 16; V gene: TRBV11-2; clone size: .; D gene: .
CDR3 protein: CASSLGQASYEQYF; CDR3 DNA: TGCGCCAGCAGCCTAGGACAGGCTTCCTACGAGCAGTACTTC; J gene: TRBJ2-7; CDR3 length: 14; V gene: TRBV5-1; clone size: .; D gene: TRBD1
CDR3 protein: CASSLYQETQYF; CDR3 DNA: TGTGCCAGCAGTCTGTACCAAGAGACCCAGTACTTC; J gene: TRBJ2-5; CDR3 length: 12; V gene: TRBV5-6; clone size: once; D gene: .
CDR3 protein: CAIGAPPPYF; CDR3 DNA: TGTGCCATCGGGGCTCCCCCCCCCTATTTT; J gene: TRBJ2-3; CDR3 length: 10; V gene: TRBV10-3; clone size: .; D gene: .
CDR3 protein: CASRTGQGKYGYTF; CDR3 DNA: TGTGCCAGCAGAACGGGACAGGGCAAGTATGGCTACACCTTC; J gene: TRBJ1-2; CDR3 length: 14; V gene: TRBV28; clone size: .; D gene: TRBD1
CDR3 protein: CASSSRGRAFKYEQYF; CDR3 DNA: TGTGCCAGCAGTTCTCGCGGGAGGGCCTTTAAGTACGAGCAGTACTTC; J gene: TRBJ2-7; CDR3 length: 16; V gene: TRBV11-2; clone size: medium-sized; D gene: TRBD2
CDR3 protein: CASSLLGTGELFF; CDR3 DNA: TGTGCCAGCAGTTTGTTGGGGACCGGGGAGCTGTTTTTT; J gene: TRBJ2-2; CDR3 length: 13; V gene: TRBV27; clone size: .; D gene: .
CDR3 protein: CASSLGVGELFF; CDR3 DNA: TGTGCCAGCAGTTTAGGGGTCGGGGAGCTGTTTTTT; J gene: TRBJ2-2; CDR3 length: 12; V gene: TRBV6-6; clone size: .; D gene: .
CDR3 protein: CASSLSGTGGDTQYF; CDR3 DNA: TGTGCCAGCTCCCTCTCCGGGACAGGGGGAGATACGCAGTATTTT; J gene: TRBJ2-3; CDR3 length: 15; V gene: TRBV18; clone size: .; D gene: TRBD1
CDR3 protein: CASSGGASGANVLTF; CDR3 DNA: TGTGCCAGCAGCGGGGGAGCCAGTGGGGCCAACGTCCTGACTTTC; J gene: TRBJ2-6; CDR3 length: 15; V gene: TRBV6-5; clone size: few; D gene: .
CDR3 protein: CASSPWGRYNEKLFF; CDR3 DNA: TGTGCCAGCAGCCCCTGGGGCAGATATAATGAAAAACTGTTTTTT; J gene: TRBJ1-4; CDR3 length: 15; V gene: TRBV27; clone size: .; D gene: .
CDR3 protein: CSVETETKNEQFF; CDR3 DNA: TGCAGCGTTGAAACGGAGACGAAAAATGAGCAGTTCTTC; J gene: TRBJ2-1; CDR3 length: 13; V gene: TRBV29-1; clone size: .; D gene: .
CDR3 protein: CASSMGDTNTEAFF; CDR3 DNA: TGTGCCAGTAGTATGGGAGATACGAACACTGAAGCTTTCTTT; J gene: TRBJ1-1; CDR3 length: 14; V gene: TRBV19; clone size: .; D gene: .